Below are 14 T cell receptor beta chains sequenced from a single sample in a study of blood T cell repertoires in COVID-19. Sequencing used immunoSEQ multiplex PCR; TCRdb keeps in-frame clones, though not all of them. The sample lists approximately 99,000 clones, about two thirds occurring once. The specimen was peripheral blood. All receptors derive from a woman in her thirties or forties with acute or convalescent COVID-19.

The chain carries TRBV10-2 and TRBJ1-5, with 7 bases lining up with TRBD1. The germline CDR1 and CDR2 sequences are WSHSY and SAAADI. Trimming cost V 2 bases and J 3 bases; bases outside gene matches: 10. The CDR3 covers 17 residues. The CDR3 here is CASSEELSGTDNQPQHF. The DNA for the CDR3 is TGCGCCAGCAGTGAGGAGTTATCCGGGACAGACAATCAGCCCCAGCATTTT.

V gene TRBV5-5 combines with J gene TRBJ2-1; maybe TRBD1 (5 bases). The CDR3 is made up of 15 amino acids. V gave up 4 bases and J gave up 5 bases, with 16 bases separating them. Germline V gene sequence: CDR1 SGHKS, CDR2 YYEKEE (reference sequence). The CDR3 reads CASSQGYGQNNEQFF. CDR3 bases: TGTGCCAGCAGCCAGGGTTATGGGCAGAACAATGAGCAGTTCTTC.

The chain links TRBV24-1 to TRBJ2-5; 8 bases align to TRBD2. The germline V gene encodes CDR1 KGHDR and CDR2 SFDVKD. The CDR3 loop spans 15 amino acids. The ends lost 2 bases at V and 5 bases at J; junction bases unmatched: 6. CDR3 amino acids: CATSDSRGGLETQYF. DNA of the CDR3: TGTGCCACCAGTGATTCTCGGGGGGGGCTCGAGACCCAGTACTTC.

V gene TRBV18 combines with J gene TRBJ1-5; 7 nucleotides line up with TRBD1. From germline, CDR1 is KGHSH and CDR2 LQKENI. V trimming: 6 bases; J trimming: 5 bases; junction bases outside the gene matches: 16. This CDR3 is 17 amino acids long. The CDR3 DNA reads TGTGCCAGCTCCCACGGGGAAGGGGGCCTCGGGTATCAGCCCCAGCATTTT. Protein product: CASSHGEGGLGYQPQHF.

This clone was detected ten times or more. This chain joins TRBV19 and TRBJ2-7; D is perhaps TRBD1 (5 bases). The CDR3 extends over 14 amino acids. Trimming took off 5 bases at V and 6 bases at J, with 17 bases between the two ends. Germline CDR1 LNHDA, CDR2 SQIVND (reference sequence). CDR3 protein: CASSSRASQGEQYF. The DNA for the CDR3 is TGTGCCAGTAGTTCACGGGCGAGCCAGGGCGAGCAGTACTTC.

This chain joins TRBV7-6 and TRBJ1-2; no definite D call. The V end lost 5 bases, the J end lost 2 bases, and 15 bases lay between the germline ends. The CDR3 is 15 amino acids. Germline values: CDR1 SGHVS, CDR2 FNYEAQ. Written as DNA, the CDR3 is TGTGCCAGCAGCCAGACTCCGGGTCCAAACTATGGCTACACCTTC. Amino acid sequence: CASSQTPGPNYGYTF.

The J gene is TRBJ1-6, the V gene TRBV7-8; 9 bases fit TRBD1. V was pared by 2 bases and J by 7 bases, with 6 bases of the junction left unmatched. This CDR3 comprises 16 residues. The V gene's germline CDR1 is SGHVS and CDR2 FQNEAQ. The CDR3 nucleotides are TGTGCCAGCAGCTTACCACCGGGACAGGGAAATTCACCCCTCCACTTT. Translating gives CASSLPPGQGNSPLHF.

This chain joins TRBV5-1 and TRBJ2-5; possible D gene TRBD2, 7 bases. The CDR3 runs to 13 residues. Germline V gives CDR1 SGHRS, CDR2 YFSETQ. V lost 7 bases and J lost 5, with 15 bases in between. The DNA for the CDR3 is TGCGCCAGCTCGGTGGGGGGGCCGGAGACCCAGTACTTC. Its translation: CASSVGGPETQYF.

The J gene is TRBJ2-3, the V gene TRBV7-3; perhaps TRBD2 as D (6 bases). This CDR3 has 16 amino acids. The germline gives CDR1 SGHTA, CDR2 FQGTGA. V was pared by 1 base and J by 5 bases, with 16 bases between. The DNA for the CDR3 is TGTGCCAGCAGCTTAAAATCTGGTGGGGGAGGAGATACGCAGTATTTT. Translation gives CASSLKSGGGGDTQYF.

The rearrangement links TRBV4-2 to TRBJ2-1; 11 bases match TRBD1. V dropped 0 bases and J dropped 7; count of bases not matched to a gene: 5. Per germline, CDR1 LGHNA and CDR2 YNFKEQ. This CDR3 is 16 amino acids long. CDR3 DNA sequence: TGTGCCAGCAGCCAAGACCGGGGGGACAGGGGGAATGAGCAGTTCTTC. Translated: CASSQDRGDRGNEQFF.

Only one count was recorded for this clone. The J gene is TRBJ1-2, the V gene TRBV2; D is unclear. The CDR3 spans 13 residues. Per the germline V gene, CDR1 is SNHLY and CDR2 is FYNNEI. Trimming stripped 7 bases from V and 2 bases from J, with 11 bases between. CDR3 sequence reads: CASTLDTNYGYTF. The CDR3 region has the DNA TGTGCCAGCACCCTTGACACGAACTATGGCTACACCTTC.

This clone came up once. V and J are TRBV6-6 and TRBJ1-3, with a weak D call TRBD1 (6 bases). With 6 bases removed from V and 5 bases from J, the gap between germline ends came to 11 bases. The germline CDR1 and CDR2 sequences are MNHNY and SVGAGI (reference sequence). This CDR3 has 13 amino acids. The CDR3, as DNA: TGTGCCAGCAGCACGGACAGTAGAAACACCATATATTTT. As protein: CASSTDSRNTIYF.

The chain links TRBV6-6 to TRBJ1-3, with TRBD1 matching 8 bases. The CDR3 spans 16 residues. V gave up 4 bases and J gave up 0 bases; unmatched junction bases: 5. Germline V gene data show CDR1 as MNHNY and CDR2 as SVGAGI (reference sequence). This CDR3 reads CASSSRTGRSGNTIYF. CDR3 in DNA: TGTGCCAGCAGTTCACGGACAGGGCGCTCTGGAAACACCATATATTTT.

The rearrangement joins TRBV28 to TRBJ1-1, with D perhaps matching TRBD1 (5 bases). Germline CDR1 is MDHEN and CDR2 is SYDVKM. The CDR3 is made up of 16 amino acids. The ends were cut back, 7 bases at V and 4 bases at J, with 22 bases in the middle. CDR3: CASIPPWGRAGTEAFF. The CDR3 DNA sequence: TGTGCCAGCATTCCTCCCTGGGGCAGGGCTGGCACTGAAGCTTTCTTT.